These T cell receptor beta chains were read from a single sample in a study of blood T cell repertoires in COVID-19. Method: immunoSEQ multiplex PCR; TCRdb's copy keeps in-frame clones and lacks some. The sample has some 73,000 clones; roughly 85% are singletons. The sequencing sample was made of peripheral blood. These receptors originate from a man aged 50-59 years with COVID-19, enrolled during active disease. CDR3s include the opening cysteine and the closing phenylalanine or tryptophan. Fields, in order: CDR3 protein, CDR3 DNA, J gene, CDR3 length, clone size, D gene, V gene. D genes are given only for firm matches. Clone size is not always given. Where it is, it says once, few, many or a class for expanded clones.

CDR3aa: CASSASVAGELFF
CDR3nt: TGTGCCAGCAGTGCCTCTGTCGCCGGGGAGCTGTTTTTT
j_gene: TRBJ2-2
len: 13
abundance: few
d_gene: -
v_gene: TRBV6-4

CDR3aa: CASSSNTAGYTF
CDR3nt: TGTGCCAGCAGCTCCAACACCGCTGGCTACACCTTC
j_gene: TRBJ1-2
len: 12
abundance: -
d_gene: -
v_gene: TRBV7-8

CDR3aa: CASSTPQGITDTQYF
CDR3nt: TGTGCCAGCAGTACCCCACAGGGGATCACAGATACGCAGTATTTT
j_gene: TRBJ2-3
len: 15
abundance: -
d_gene: TRBD1
v_gene: TRBV6-2/TRBV6-3

CDR3aa: CASSALAGADTQYF
CDR3nt: TGTGCCAGCTCTGCCCTCGCGGGAGCAGATACGCAGTATTTT
j_gene: TRBJ2-3
len: 14
abundance: -
d_gene: TRBD2
v_gene: TRBV2

CDR3aa: CASSPTPTGVYAEAFF
CDR3nt: TGTGCCAGCAGCCCCACCCCGACGGGGGTGTACGCTGAAGCTTTCTTT
j_gene: TRBJ1-1
len: 16
abundance: -
d_gene: -
v_gene: TRBV7-9

CDR3aa: CASSNLNSPLHF
CDR3nt: TGTGCCAGTTCTAATCTGAATTCACCCCTCCACTTT
j_gene: TRBJ1-6
len: 12
abundance: -
d_gene: -
v_gene: TRBV19

CDR3aa: CASSPGQYNSPLHF
CDR3nt: TGTGCCAGCAGTCCTGGACAGTATAATTCACCCCTCCACTTT
j_gene: TRBJ1-6
len: 14
abundance: once
d_gene: -
v_gene: TRBV6-5

CDR3aa: CASSEFGGGNEKLFF
CDR3nt: TGTGCCAGCAGTGAATTCGGGGGAGGTAATGAAAAACTGTTTTTT
j_gene: TRBJ1-4
len: 15
abundance: -
d_gene: -
v_gene: TRBV25-1

CDR3aa: CAWNGDGRDFYGYTF
CDR3nt: TGTGCCTGGAACGGGGACGGGCGGGATTTCTATGGCTACACCTTC
j_gene: TRBJ1-2
len: 15
abundance: -
d_gene: -
v_gene: TRBV5-4

CDR3aa: CASSLIRAGGLGNEQFF
CDR3nt: TGTGCCAGCAGCTTAATCCGAGCGGGAGGTTTGGGCAATGAGCAGTTCTTC
j_gene: TRBJ2-1
len: 17
abundance: -
d_gene: TRBD2
v_gene: TRBV11-2

CDR3aa: CASSVGGSYNEQFF
CDR3nt: TGTGCCAGCAGCGTGGGGGGGAGCTACAATGAGCAGTTCTTC
j_gene: TRBJ2-1
len: 14
abundance: -
d_gene: TRBD2
v_gene: TRBV9

CDR3aa: CASSPGQGNTEAFF
CDR3nt: TGTGCCAGCAGTCCGGGACAGGGGAACACTGAAGCTTTCTTT
j_gene: TRBJ1-1
len: 14
abundance: -
d_gene: TRBD1
v_gene: TRBV28

CDR3aa: CASSLTATRNYEQYF
CDR3nt: TGTGCCAGCAGTTTAACAGCCACCAGGAACTACGAGCAGTACTTC
j_gene: TRBJ2-7
len: 15
abundance: -
d_gene: -
v_gene: TRBV6-6

CDR3aa: CASSIRIRGYEQYF
CDR3nt: TGTGCCAGTAGTATACGGATCCGGGGTTACGAGCAGTACTTC
j_gene: TRBJ2-7
len: 14
abundance: -
d_gene: -
v_gene: TRBV19

CDR3aa: CASSLGAGGLGNEQFF
CDR3nt: TGTGCCAGCAGCTTAGGGGCGGGAGGATTGGGCAATGAGCAGTTCTTC
j_gene: TRBJ2-1
len: 16
abundance: -
d_gene: TRBD2
v_gene: TRBV7-3

CDR3aa: CASSLGEGTGELFF
CDR3nt: TGTGCCAGCAGCTTGGGGGAGGGCACCGGGGAGCTGTTTTTT
j_gene: TRBJ2-2
len: 14
abundance: -
d_gene: TRBD2
v_gene: TRBV5-4

CDR3aa: CASSLAGTSGAEQFF
CDR3nt: TGTGCCAGCAGCTTGGCCGGGACTAGCGGGGCTGAGCAGTTCTTC
j_gene: TRBJ2-1
len: 15
abundance: -
d_gene: TRBD2
v_gene: TRBV5-5

CDR3aa: CASRGGSGTEAFF
CDR3nt: TGTGCCAGCAGGGGAGGATCGGGCACTGAAGCTTTCTTT
j_gene: TRBJ1-1
len: 13
abundance: -
d_gene: -
v_gene: TRBV2

CDR3aa: CASTPRWETYEQYF
CDR3nt: TGTGCCAGCACCCCCCGATGGGAGACCTACGAGCAGTACTTC
j_gene: TRBJ2-7
len: 14
abundance: -
d_gene: -
v_gene: TRBV27

CDR3aa: CASSQGSLGSGYEQYF
CDR3nt: TGTGCCAGCAGCCAAGGGTCCCTAGGCTCCGGATACGAGCAGTACTTC
j_gene: TRBJ2-7
len: 16
abundance: -
d_gene: -
v_gene: TRBV3-1/TRBV3-2

CDR3aa: CASSLYRDRERAAEKLFF
CDR3nt: TGTGCCAGCAGCCTCTACCGGGACAGGGAGCGCGCGGCGGAAAAACTGTTTTTT
j_gene: TRBJ1-4
len: 18
abundance: -
d_gene: TRBD1
v_gene: TRBV3-1/TRBV3-2

CDR3aa: CASSYSGGSGYTF
CDR3nt: TGTGCCAGCAGCTATTCAGGAGGCAGCGGCTACACCTTC
j_gene: TRBJ1-2
len: 13
abundance: few
d_gene: -
v_gene: TRBV12-3/TRBV12-4

CDR3aa: CASSYGLASTDTQYF
CDR3nt: TGCGCCAGCAGCTACGGACTAGCGAGCACAGATACGCAGTATTTT
j_gene: TRBJ2-3
len: 15
abundance: -
d_gene: TRBD2
v_gene: TRBV5-1

CDR3aa: CASRQKGLQQRGYTF
CDR3nt: TGTGCCAGTAGACAAAAGGGACTCCAACAAAGGGGCTACACCTTC
j_gene: TRBJ1-2
len: 15
abundance: -
d_gene: -
v_gene: TRBV19

CDR3aa: CASGTGVEGTLHF
CDR3nt: TGTGCCAGCGGGACAGGGGTTGAGGGGACCCTCCACTTT
j_gene: TRBJ1-6
len: 13
abundance: -
d_gene: TRBD1
v_gene: TRBV11-2

CDR3aa: CAWSEGGSSGANVLTF
CDR3nt: TGTGCCTGGAGTGAAGGGGGTAGCTCTGGGGCCAACGTCCTGACTTTC
j_gene: TRBJ2-6
len: 16
abundance: -
d_gene: -
v_gene: TRBV30

CDR3aa: CASSKGGTSGAYEQYF
CDR3nt: TGTGCCAGCAGCAAGGGGGGGACTAGCGGAGCATACGAGCAGTACTTC
j_gene: TRBJ2-7
len: 16
abundance: -
d_gene: TRBD2
v_gene: TRBV11-2

CDR3aa: CASSRTGDSPPPQHF
CDR3nt: TGTGCCAGCAGCAGGACAGGGGATTCACCACCACCCCAGCATTTT
j_gene: TRBJ1-5
len: 15
abundance: -
d_gene: TRBD1
v_gene: TRBV28

CDR3aa: CAIGRGLAGEEQYF
CDR3nt: TGTGCCATCGGGAGGGGACTAGCGGGAGAAGAGCAGTACTTC
j_gene: TRBJ2-7
len: 14
abundance: once
d_gene: TRBD2
v_gene: TRBV10-3

CDR3aa: CASSSSIRGYYEQYF
CDR3nt: TGTGCCAGCAGCTCCAGTATTAGAGGTTACTACGAGCAGTACTTC
j_gene: TRBJ2-7
len: 15
abundance: -
d_gene: -
v_gene: TRBV5-4

CDR3aa: CASSQDRDSSYEQYF
CDR3nt: TGCGCCAGCAGCCAAGATCGGGACAGTTCCTACGAGCAGTACTTC
j_gene: TRBJ2-7
len: 15
abundance: few
d_gene: TRBD1
v_gene: TRBV4-1

CDR3aa: CSSPGAPNYEQYF
CDR3nt: TGCAGCTCCCCAGGGGCTCCTAACTACGAGCAGTACTTC
j_gene: TRBJ2-7
len: 13
abundance: -
d_gene: -
v_gene: TRBV29-1

CDR3aa: CASSPTAGTSGSYEQYF
CDR3nt: TGCGCCAGCAGCCCAACGGCCGGGACTAGCGGTTCCTACGAGCAGTACTTC
j_gene: TRBJ2-7
len: 17
abundance: few
d_gene: TRBD2
v_gene: TRBV4-3

CDR3aa: CASSLAGGGGETQYF
CDR3nt: TGCGCCAGCAGCTTGGCGGGCGGGGGCGGAGAGACCCAGTACTTC
j_gene: TRBJ2-5
len: 15
abundance: -
d_gene: -
v_gene: TRBV5-1

CDR3aa: CASRGQFTEAFF
CDR3nt: TGTGCCAGTAGGGGACAGTTCACTGAAGCTTTCTTT
j_gene: TRBJ1-1
len: 12
abundance: -
d_gene: TRBD1
v_gene: TRBV19

CDR3aa: CASSLAGTGYEKLFF
CDR3nt: TGCGCCAGCAGCTTGGCCGGGACAGGGTATGAAAAACTGTTTTTT
j_gene: TRBJ1-4
len: 15
abundance: -
d_gene: TRBD1
v_gene: TRBV5-1

CDR3aa: CASSVRGRTEAFF
CDR3nt: TGTGCCAGCAGTGTCAGGGGACGTACTGAAGCTTTCTTT
j_gene: TRBJ1-1
len: 13
abundance: -
d_gene: -
v_gene: TRBV2

CDR3aa: CASSLTGHSFYEQYF
CDR3nt: TGTGCCAGCAGCTTAACGGGACACAGCTTCTACGAGCAGTACTTC
j_gene: TRBJ2-7
len: 15
abundance: -
d_gene: -
v_gene: TRBV5-8